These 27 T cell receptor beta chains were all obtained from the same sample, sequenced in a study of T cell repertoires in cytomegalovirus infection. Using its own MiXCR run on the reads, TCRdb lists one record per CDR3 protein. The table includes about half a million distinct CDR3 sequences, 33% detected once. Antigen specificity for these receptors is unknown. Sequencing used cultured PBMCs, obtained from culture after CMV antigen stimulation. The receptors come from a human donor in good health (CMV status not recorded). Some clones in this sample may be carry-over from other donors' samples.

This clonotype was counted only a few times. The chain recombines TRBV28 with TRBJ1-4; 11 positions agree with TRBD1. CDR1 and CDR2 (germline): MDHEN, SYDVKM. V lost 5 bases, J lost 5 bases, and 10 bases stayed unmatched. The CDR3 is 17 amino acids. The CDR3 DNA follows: TGTGCCAGCAGTCTCTACTACGGGACAGGGGGAAATGAAAAACTGTTTTTT. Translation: CASSLYYGTGGNEKLFF.

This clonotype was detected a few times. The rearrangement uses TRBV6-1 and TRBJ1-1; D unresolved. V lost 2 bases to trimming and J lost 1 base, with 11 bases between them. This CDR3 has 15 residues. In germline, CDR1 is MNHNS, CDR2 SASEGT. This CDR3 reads CASSEWSAGNTEAFF. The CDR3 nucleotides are TGTGCCAGCAGTGAATGGTCAGCCGGGAACACTGAAGCTTTCTTT.

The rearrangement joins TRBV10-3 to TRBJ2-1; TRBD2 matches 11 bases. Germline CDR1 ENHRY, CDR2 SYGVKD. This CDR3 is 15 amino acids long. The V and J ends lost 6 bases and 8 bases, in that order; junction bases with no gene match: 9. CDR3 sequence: CAIRLGLAAGDEQFF. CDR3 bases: TGTGCCATCAGATTGGGACTAGCGGCCGGGGATGAGCAGTTCTTC.

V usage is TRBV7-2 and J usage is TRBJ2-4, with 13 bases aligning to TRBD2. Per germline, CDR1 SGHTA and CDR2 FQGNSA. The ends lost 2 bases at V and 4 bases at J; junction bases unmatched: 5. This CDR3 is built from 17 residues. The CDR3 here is CASSLSGLAGAKNIQYF. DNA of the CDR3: TGTGCCAGCAGCTTATCCGGACTAGCGGGAGCAAAAAACATTCAGTACTTC.

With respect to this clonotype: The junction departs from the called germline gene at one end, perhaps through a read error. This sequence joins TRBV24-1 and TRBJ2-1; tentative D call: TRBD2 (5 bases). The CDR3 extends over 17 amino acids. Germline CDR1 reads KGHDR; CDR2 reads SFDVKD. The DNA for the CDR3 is TGTGCCACCAGTGATCCATGGGCGGCGGGCCTCTACGATGAGCAGTTCTTC. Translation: CATSDPWAAGLYDEQFF.

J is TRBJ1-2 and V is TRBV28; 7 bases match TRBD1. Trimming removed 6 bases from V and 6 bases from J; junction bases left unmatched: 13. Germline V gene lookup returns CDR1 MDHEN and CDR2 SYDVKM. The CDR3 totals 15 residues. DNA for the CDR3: TGTGCCAGCAGCCACCCCGTTGACAGGGCTAATGGCTACACCTTC. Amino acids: CASSHPVDRANGYTF.

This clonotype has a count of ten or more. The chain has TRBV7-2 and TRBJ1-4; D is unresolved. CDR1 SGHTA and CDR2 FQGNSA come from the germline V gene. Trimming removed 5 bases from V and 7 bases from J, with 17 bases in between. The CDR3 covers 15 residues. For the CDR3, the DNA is TGTGCCAGCAGCCCCAGACAAATTGGCGGTGAAAAACTGTTTTTT. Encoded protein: CASSPRQIGGEKLFF.

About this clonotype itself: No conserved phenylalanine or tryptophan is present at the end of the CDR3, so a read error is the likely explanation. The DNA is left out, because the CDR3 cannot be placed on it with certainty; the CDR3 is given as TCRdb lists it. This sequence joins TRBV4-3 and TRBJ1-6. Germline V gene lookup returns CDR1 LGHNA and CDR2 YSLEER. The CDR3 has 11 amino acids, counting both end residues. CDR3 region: CASSQRQVNPT.

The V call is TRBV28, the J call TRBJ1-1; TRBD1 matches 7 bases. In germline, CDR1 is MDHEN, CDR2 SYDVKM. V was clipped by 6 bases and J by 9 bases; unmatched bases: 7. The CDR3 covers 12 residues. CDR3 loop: CASREQGVKAFF. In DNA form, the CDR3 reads TGTGCCAGCAGGGAGCAGGGGGTTAAAGCTTTCTTT.

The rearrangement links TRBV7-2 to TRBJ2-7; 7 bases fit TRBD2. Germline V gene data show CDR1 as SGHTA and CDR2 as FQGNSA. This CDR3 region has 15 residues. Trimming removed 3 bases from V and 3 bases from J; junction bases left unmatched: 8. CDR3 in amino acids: CASSLGTGTNYEQYF. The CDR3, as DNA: TGTGCCAGCAGCTTGGGGACCGGGACTAACTACGAGCAGTACTTC.

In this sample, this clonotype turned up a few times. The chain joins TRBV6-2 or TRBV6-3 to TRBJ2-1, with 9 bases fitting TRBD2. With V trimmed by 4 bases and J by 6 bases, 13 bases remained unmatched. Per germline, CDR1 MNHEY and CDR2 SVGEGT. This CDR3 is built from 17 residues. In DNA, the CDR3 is TGTGCCAGCAGTTCTCAGCAACTAGCGGGCCAGGGCAATGAGCAGTTCTTC. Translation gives CASSSQQLAGQGNEQFF.

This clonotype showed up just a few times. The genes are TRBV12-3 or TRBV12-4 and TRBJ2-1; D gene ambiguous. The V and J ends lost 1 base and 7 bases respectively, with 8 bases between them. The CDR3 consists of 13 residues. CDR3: CASSLDMGNEQFF. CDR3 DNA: TGTGCCAGCAGTTTAGATATGGGTAATGAGCAGTTCTTC.

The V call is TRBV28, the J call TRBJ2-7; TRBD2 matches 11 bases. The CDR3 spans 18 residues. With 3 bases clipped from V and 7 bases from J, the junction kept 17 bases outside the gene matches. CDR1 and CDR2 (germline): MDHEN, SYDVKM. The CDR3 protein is CASSFSHPLLAGVREQYF. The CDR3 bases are TGTGCCAGCAGTTTCTCTCATCCCCTACTAGCGGGAGTCCGAGAGCAGTACTTC.

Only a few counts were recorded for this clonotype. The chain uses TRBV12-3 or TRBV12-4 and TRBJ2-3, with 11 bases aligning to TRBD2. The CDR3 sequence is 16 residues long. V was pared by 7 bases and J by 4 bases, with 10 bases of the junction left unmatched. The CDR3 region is CASISGLAGISDTQYF. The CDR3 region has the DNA TGTGCCAGCATCTCCGGACTAGCGGGTATTTCAGATACGCAGTATTTT.

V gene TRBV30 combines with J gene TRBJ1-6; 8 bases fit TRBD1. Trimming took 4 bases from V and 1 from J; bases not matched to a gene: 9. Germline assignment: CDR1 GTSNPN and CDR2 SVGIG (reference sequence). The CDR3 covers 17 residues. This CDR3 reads CAWTKDRVGSYNSPLHF. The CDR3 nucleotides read TGTGCCTGGACCAAGGACAGGGTCGGGTCCTATAATTCACCCCTCCACTTT.

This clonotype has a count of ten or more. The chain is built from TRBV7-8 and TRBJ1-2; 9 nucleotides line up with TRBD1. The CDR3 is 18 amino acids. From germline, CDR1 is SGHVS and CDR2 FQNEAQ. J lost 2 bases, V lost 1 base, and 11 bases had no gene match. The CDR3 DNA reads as TGTGCCAGCAGCTTAGGACCCCAATCCGGGACAGGGAACTATGGCTACACCTTC. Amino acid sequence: CASSLGPQSGTGNYGYTF.

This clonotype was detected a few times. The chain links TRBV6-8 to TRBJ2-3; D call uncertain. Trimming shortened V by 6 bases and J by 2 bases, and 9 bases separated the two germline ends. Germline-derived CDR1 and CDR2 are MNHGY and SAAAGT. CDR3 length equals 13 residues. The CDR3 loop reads CASSPQLTDTQYF. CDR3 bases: TGTGCCAGCAGCCCTCAGCTCACAGATACGCAGTATTTT.

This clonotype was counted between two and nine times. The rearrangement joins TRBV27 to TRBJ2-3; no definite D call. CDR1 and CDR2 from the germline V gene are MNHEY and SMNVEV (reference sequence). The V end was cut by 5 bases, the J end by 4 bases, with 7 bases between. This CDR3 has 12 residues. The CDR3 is CASSRGADTQYF. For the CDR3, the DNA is TGTGCCAGCAGTCGCGGAGCAGATACGCAGTATTTT.

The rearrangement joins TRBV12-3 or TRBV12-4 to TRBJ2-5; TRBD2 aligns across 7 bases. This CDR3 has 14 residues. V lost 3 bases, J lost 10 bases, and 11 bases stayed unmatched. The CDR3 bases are TGTGCCAGCAGTTTGGGGGGGGGGTTCCTTGACCAGTACTTC. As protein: CASSLGGGFLDQYF.

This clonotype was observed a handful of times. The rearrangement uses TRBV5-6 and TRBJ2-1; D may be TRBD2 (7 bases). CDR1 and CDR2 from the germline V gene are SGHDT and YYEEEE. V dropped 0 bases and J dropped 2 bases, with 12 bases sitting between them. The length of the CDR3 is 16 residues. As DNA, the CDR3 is TGTGCCAGCAGCTTGGAGGGGGGGAGCACCTACAATGAGCAGTTCTTC. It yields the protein CASSLEGGSTYNEQFF.

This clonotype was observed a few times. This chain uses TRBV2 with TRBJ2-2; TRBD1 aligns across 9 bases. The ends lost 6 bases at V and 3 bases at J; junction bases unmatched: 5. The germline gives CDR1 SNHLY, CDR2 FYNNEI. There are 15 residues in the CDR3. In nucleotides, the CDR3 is TGTGCCAGCAGGGGGACAGGGACTCACACCGGGGAGCTGTTTTTT. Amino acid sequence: CASRGTGTHTGELFF. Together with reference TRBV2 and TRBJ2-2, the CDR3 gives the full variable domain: EPEVTQTPSHQVTQMGQEVILRCVPISNHLYFYWYRQILGQKVEFLVSFYNNEISEKSEIFDDQFSVERPDGSNFTLKIRSTKLEDSAMYFCASRGTGTHTGELFFGEGSRLTVL.

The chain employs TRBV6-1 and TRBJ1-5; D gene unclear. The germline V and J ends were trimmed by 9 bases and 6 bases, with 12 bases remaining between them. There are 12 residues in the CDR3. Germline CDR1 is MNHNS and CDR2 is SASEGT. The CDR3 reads CASSEGPQPQHF. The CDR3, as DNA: TGTGCCAGTTCAGAAGGCCCTCAGCCCCAGCATTTT.

Here the CDR3 reads CASSRTFKDLYNEQFF. In nucleotides, the CDR3 is TGCGCCAGCAGCCGCACATTTAAGGACCTATACAATGAGCAGTTCTTC. V and J are TRBV4-1 and TRBJ2-1; D unresolved. V was shortened by 4 bases and J by 4 bases, with 17 bases between the two germline ends. The V gene's germline CDR1 is MGHRA and CDR2 YSYEKL. The length of the CDR3 is 16 residues.

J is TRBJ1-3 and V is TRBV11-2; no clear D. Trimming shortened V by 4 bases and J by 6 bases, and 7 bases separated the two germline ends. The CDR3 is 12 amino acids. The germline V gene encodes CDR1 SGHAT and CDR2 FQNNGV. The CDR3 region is CASSSSENTIYF. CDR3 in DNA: TGTGCCAGCAGCTCTTCAGAAAACACCATATATTTT.

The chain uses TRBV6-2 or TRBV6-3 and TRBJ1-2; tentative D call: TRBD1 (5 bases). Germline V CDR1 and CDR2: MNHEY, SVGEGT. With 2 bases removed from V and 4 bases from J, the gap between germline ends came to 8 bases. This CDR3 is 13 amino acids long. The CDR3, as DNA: TGTGCCAGCAGTTACCAAGGGACCTATGGCTACACCTTC. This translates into CASSYQGTYGYTF.

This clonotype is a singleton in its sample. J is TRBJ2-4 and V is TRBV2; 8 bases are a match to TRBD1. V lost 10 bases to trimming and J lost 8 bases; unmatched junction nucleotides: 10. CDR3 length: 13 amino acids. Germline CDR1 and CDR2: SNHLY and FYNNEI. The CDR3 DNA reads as TGTGCCACTGGACAGGGCCCATTAGACATTCAGTACTTC. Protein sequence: CATGQGPLDIQYF.

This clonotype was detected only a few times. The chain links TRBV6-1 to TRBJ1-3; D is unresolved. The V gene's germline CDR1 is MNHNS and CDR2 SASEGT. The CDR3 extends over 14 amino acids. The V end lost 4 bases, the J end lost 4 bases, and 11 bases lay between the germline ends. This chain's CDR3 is CASSGSSGGNTIYF. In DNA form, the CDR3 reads TGTGCCAGCAGTGGCTCGAGCGGAGGAAACACCATATATTTT.